The 4 T cell receptor beta chains below all came from one sample that was sequenced in a study of vaccination effects on CD4 cells after COVID-19. Antigens for these TCRs are unknown. Assay: immunoSEQ multiplex PCR; the TCRdb copy retains only in-frame clones and omits some. The repertoire holds roughly 50,000 clones, with over 80% as singletons. Before any sequencing was done, the ViraFEST assay used viral peptide pools to expand antigen-specific CD4+ T cells. At the end of about 9 days of culture, CD4+ T cells were isolated. Sequenced material: CD4+ T cells from PBMCs cultured with HCoV-229E spike peptides, taken before COVID-19 vaccination. These receptors all come from a human donor who received a COVID-19 vaccine.

The rearrangement links TRBV5-6 to TRBJ2-3; D call uncertain. Germline lookup yields CDR1 SGHDT and CDR2 YYEEEE. The CDR3 is made up of 13 amino acids. V gave up 6 bases and J gave up 6 bases, with 14 bases separating them. CDR3: CASKVGRIDTQYF. The CDR3 nucleotides read TGTGCCAGCAAGGTCGGACGGATTGATACGCAGTATTTT.

This clone was counted once. The rearrangement uses TRBV5-1 and TRBJ2-3, with D possibly TRBD1 on 5 matching bases. The ends were cut back, 6 bases at V and 6 bases at J, with 23 bases in the middle. Germline CDR1 is SGHRS and CDR2 is YFSETQ. The CDR3 sequence is 16 residues long. CDR3 sequence (DNA): TGCGCCAGCATCCCCCAACCAGGGAATTTGCCCGATACGCAGTATTTT. Translated: CASIPQPGNLPDTQYF.

The chain uses TRBV24-1 and TRBJ2-5, with a possible D match to TRBD1 (6 bases). Looked up from germline, CDR1 is KGHDR and CDR2 is SFDVKD. This CDR3 is built from 14 residues. With 5 bases removed from V and 4 bases from J, the gap between germline ends came to 13 bases. The CDR3 loop reads CATSGTGFGETQYF. Written as DNA, the CDR3 is TGTGCCACCAGTGGAACAGGGTTCGGAGAGACCCAGTACTTC.

The V call is TRBV18, the J call TRBJ1-6; D perhaps matches TRBD1 (5 bases). This CDR3 region has 15 residues. Trimming took 2 bases from V and 7 from J, leaving 12 bases between them. Germline lookup yields CDR1 KGHSH and CDR2 LQKENI. CDR3 protein: CASSPSAGRNSPLHF. CDR3 coding DNA: TGTGCCAGCTCACCATCGGCAGGGAGGAATTCACCCCTCCACTTT.